These T cell receptor beta chains were read from a single sample in a study of CD8+ T cells in alopecia areata. Profiling relied on immunoSEQ multiplex PCR, and the TCRdb table lists in-frame clones only, not all of them. The sample has fewer than 350,000 clones, 58% seen once. The sequences come from CD4+ T cells sorted from blood, collected at week 24, from a patient treated with tofacitinib. The receptors were sampled from a human donor with alopecia areata. CDR3s include the opening cysteine and the closing phenylalanine or tryptophan. D genes are given only for firm matches. Clone size is stated in some rows and not others, as once, few, many or a class when expanded.

d_call | j_call | v_call | cdr3_length | clone_size | cdr3_nt | cdr3_aa
TRBD2 | TRBJ2-1 | TRBV29-1 | 18 | - | TGCAGCGTCCGCTTCGGGGGGGCCCTTAGCGACTCCTACAATGAGCAGTTCTTC | CSVRFGGALSDSYNEQFF
TRBD1 | TRBJ2-1 | TRBV7-2 | 13 | - | TGTGCCAGCAGCTCCGACAGGGGAGATGAGCAGTTCTTC | CASSSDRGDEQFF
TRBD2 | TRBJ2-3 | TRBV4-2 | 16 | - | TGTGCCAGCAGCCAAGAGGGGCTAGCGGGGCTAGATACGCAGTATTTT | CASSQEGLAGLDTQYF
TRBD1 | TRBJ2-5 | TRBV5-1 | 16 | few | TGCGCCAGCAGCGATGCACAGGGGGGCTTTCAAGAGACCCAGTACTTC | CASSDAQGGFQETQYF
TRBD2 | TRBJ2-3 | TRBV4-2 | 15 | - | TGTGCCAGCAGCCAACTCGGCGGGGGGCTGGATACGCAGTATTTT | CASSQLGGGLDTQYF
- | TRBJ2-7 | TRBV6-5 | 14 | - | TGTGCCAGCAGTTACGGGGGTCTGTTCTACGAGCAGTACTTC | CASSYGGLFYEQYF
TRBD2 | TRBJ2-2 | TRBV14 | 16 | - | TGTGCCAGCAGCCAAGGGACTAGCGTGAACACCGGGGAGCTGTTTTTT | CASSQGTSVNTGELFF
- | TRBJ1-5 | TRBV30 | 14 | - | TGTGCCTGGAGGTCAAAGGGGGGCAATCAGCCCCAGCATTTT | CAWRSKGGNQPQHF
- | TRBJ2-5 | TRBV29-1 | 15 | - | TGCAGCGCCCCGGGTCGGGTGGCTACCCAAGAGACCCAGTACTTC | CSAPGRVATQETQYF
- | TRBJ1-1 | TRBV29-1 | 12 | few | TGCAGCGTTGACCCAGCTTCTACTGAAGCTTTCTTT | CSVDPASTEAFF
- | TRBJ1-1 | TRBV28 | 15 | - | TGTGCCAGCAGTGACCAGGGACCCAGGGGCACTGAAGCTTTCTTT | CASSDQGPRGTEAFF
TRBD2 | TRBJ2-5 | TRBV5-1 | 17 | - | TGCGCCAGCAGCTTGACGCTAGCGGGGGGTTTCCAAGAGACCCAGTACTTC | CASSLTLAGGFQETQYF